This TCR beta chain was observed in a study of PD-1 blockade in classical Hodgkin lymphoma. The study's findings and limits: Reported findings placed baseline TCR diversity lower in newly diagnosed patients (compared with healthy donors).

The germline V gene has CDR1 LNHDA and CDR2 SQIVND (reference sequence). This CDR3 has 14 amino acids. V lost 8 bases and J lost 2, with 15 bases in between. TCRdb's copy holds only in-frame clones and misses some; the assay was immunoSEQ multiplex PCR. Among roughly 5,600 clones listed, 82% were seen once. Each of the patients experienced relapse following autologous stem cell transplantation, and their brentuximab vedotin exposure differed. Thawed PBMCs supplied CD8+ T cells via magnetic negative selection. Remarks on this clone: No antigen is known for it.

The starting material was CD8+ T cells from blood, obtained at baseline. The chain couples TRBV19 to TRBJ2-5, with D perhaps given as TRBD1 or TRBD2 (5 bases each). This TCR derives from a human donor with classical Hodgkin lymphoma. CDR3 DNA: TGTGCCAGTTCCTCCGGGACGGGACAAGAGACCCAGTACTTC. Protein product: CASSSGTGQETQYF.